The present T cell receptor (beta chain) was sequenced within a study of human T cells and chemical hapten exposure. Notes on the study in general: The number of TCRs above 1 in 1000 frequency did not change after DPC sensitization.

This clonotype has just a few counts. The antigen is unknown. Regarding time point: patch test 1, 2 weeks after DPC sensitization. Treatment in this sample: therapeutic diphenylcyclopropenone sensitization with weekly scalp DPC. TCRdb redid the calling of the RACE reads with MiXCR, one entry per CDR3 protein. The table shows around 340,000 distinct CDR3 sequences, with approximately 6.3% occurring only once. This CDR3 has 15 residues. Trimming cost V 6 bases and J 10 bases; bases outside gene matches: 7. The germline gives CDR1 MNHNY, CDR2 SVGAGI (reference sequence). This chain joins TRBV6-6 and TRBJ1-6; 12 bases align to TRBD1. The source of this sequence is a woman between 18 and 30 years old with alopecia areata. Some clones in this sample may be carry-over from other donors' samples. The material sequenced was whole blood, taken in connection with sensitization to the hapten diphenylcyclopropenone (DPC). The CDR3 protein is CASSPGTGGQSPLHF. CDR3 in DNA: TGTGCCAGCAGCCCCGGGACAGGGGGCCAGTCACCCCTCCACTTT.